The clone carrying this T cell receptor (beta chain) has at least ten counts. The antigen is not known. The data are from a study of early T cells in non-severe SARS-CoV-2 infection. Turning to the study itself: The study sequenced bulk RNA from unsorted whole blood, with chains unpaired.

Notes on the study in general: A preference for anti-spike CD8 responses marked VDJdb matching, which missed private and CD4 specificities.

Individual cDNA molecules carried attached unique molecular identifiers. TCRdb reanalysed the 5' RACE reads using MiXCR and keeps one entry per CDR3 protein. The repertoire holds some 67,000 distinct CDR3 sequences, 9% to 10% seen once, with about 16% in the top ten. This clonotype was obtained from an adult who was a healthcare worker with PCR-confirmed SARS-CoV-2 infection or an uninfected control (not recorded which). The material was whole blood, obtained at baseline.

For the CDR3, the DNA is TGTGCCAGCAGTTACTCGGGACAGGGGAGCAATGAGCAGTTCTTC. Amino acid sequence: CASSYSGQGSNEQFF. J is TRBJ2-1 and V is TRBV6-2 or TRBV6-3; 10 nucleotides match TRBD1. The CDR3 runs 15 residues. Trimming removed 0 bases from V and 6 bases from J; junction bases left unmatched: 2. Per germline, CDR1 MNHEY and CDR2 SVGEGT.